The clone carrying this TCR beta chain has a count of ten or more. There are 16 residues in the CDR3. V dropped 2 bases and J dropped 2; count of bases not matched to a gene: 6. Germline loops: CDR1 MNHNY, CDR2 SVGAGI (reference sequence). Covering alpha and beta chains, TRAV- and TRBV-specific primers were used for the first-strand cDNA. Using a constant-region primer together with a V-primer adapter, TCRs were subjected to 20 PCR cycles of amplification. Using its own MiXCR run on the reads, TCRdb lists one record per CDR3 protein. The sample has 70,000 to 90,000 distinct CDR3 sequences, roughly 19% seen once. This entry comes from a study of low-dose radiotherapy and immunotherapy resistance in tumors. Overall study: Treatment of Cohort 1 consisted of 0.5 Gy per fraction every 2 weeks, adding up to 6.5 Gy. Patients received 300 mg of oral aspirin each day across four cycles, commencing on cycle 1 day 1. Given every two weeks, intravenous cyclophosphamide 200 mg/m2 preceded radiation and immunotherapy by one day.

The time point here: before trial treatment. The donors, trial participants, received nivolumab, ipilimumab, aspirin, low-dose cyclophosphamide and low-dose radiotherapy. The sequencing here drew on PBMCs, taken before treatment. The chain uses TRBV6-6 and TRBJ2-5; 9 positions match TRBD2. The receptor was derived from a male donor with prostate cancer. The DNA of the CDR3 is TGTGCCAGCAGTTACACGACTAGCGGAGGGCAAGAGACCCAGTACTTC. This sequence encodes CASSYTTSGGQETQYF.